This record concerns one T cell receptor (beta chain) sequence. Its antigen is currently not known. Its ends do not fully match the called genes, so a read error is possible. These data are taken from a study of shared clonotypes between healthy human individuals (dated by TCRdb to the early 2020s). At the level of the whole study: The cohort included three men and a couple of women between 18 and 49 years of age. Different laboratories and diverse techniques were used to prepare libraries and sequence TCR repertoires, to increase sequencing depth and limit assay-specific biases. Per donor, three plates each were used for CD4 naive and CD4 memory, two for CD8 naive, and one for CD8 memory. Blood TCR repertoires of a handful of healthy adults were deeply sequenced to estimate repertoire size and the extent of clonotype sharing between individuals. Between about 0.85 and 8.9 billion PBMCs per donor were obtained by leukapheresis.

General study outcomes and caveats: Naive subsets generally had larger estimated clonotype richness than memory subsets. Only blood was sampled, and tissue TCR repertoires likely differ from those in blood. Compared with non-shared clonotypes, clonotypes shared by all four sorted-subset donors had higher generation probabilities. Even with the large sequencing depth, rarefaction of the sorted-subset datasets indicated that sequencing was incomplete. Because the study included only a small number of donors, the genetic and exposure-history diversity represented was limited. Pairwise subsampling led to the expectation that sequencing depth would affect the degree of clonotype sharing among donors. When several donors were compared, the shared fraction of clonotypes was about 5.5% for naive CD4, more than 3% for naive CD8, about 2.5% for memory CD4, and 0.4% for memory CD8.

TCR CDR3 regions were amplified from genomic DNA by multiplex PCR using the deep immunoSEQ assay. Extracted genomic DNA from each cell subset was spread evenly across all wells of several immunoSEQ 96-well plates, with each plate serving as a replicate. For sorted subsets, each replicate PCR was loaded with roughly 190 ng genomic DNA, equivalent to 30,000 or so T cell genomes. Purified libraries were measured with a Qubit 3.0 fluorometer, size-checked on a Bioanalyzer 2100, and measured again with the KAPA Library Quantification kit. Each immunoSEQ 96-well plate was sequenced on its own single-read 150-cycle Illumina NextSeq 550 flow cell. The authors' analysis ran thus. Because the immunoSEQ output held only junctional sequences and lacked quality scores, the filtering could not match the filtering applied to full-length reads. Sequences were annotated with PyIR, a Python wrapper for IgBLAST v1.9, using IMGT germline references to assign V/J genes and CDR3. Reads were removed for weak V/J assignments (E-value above 1e-6), missing CDR3, stop codons, out-of-frame junctions, or ambiguous translated residues. V3J clonotypes were defined as sequences sharing the same inferred V gene, J gene, and CDR3 amino acid sequence. Percentage overlap between repertoires was computed as shared unique clonotypes divided by the size of the smaller repertoire. RTK rarefaction, the Chao1 estimator, and Recon v2.1 estimates of unobserved clonotypes were used to assess repertoire richness. For all TCRbeta clonotypes obtained by the gDNA method from four donors, generation probabilities were computed with OLGA. The immuneACCESS repertoire file appears here via TCRdb, limited to in-frame rearrangements. These files lack a portion of the clones; in checked studies, under half of the deficit traces to unresolved V genes, and the cause of the others is not known. V, J and clone size reflect that table, while D and trimming were determined from the DNA. Across this sample there are roughly 2.2 million clones, with around 90% seen only once. Roughly 0.34% of the sample lies in the top ten.

The CDR3 numbers 15 residues from cysteine through phenylalanine. Of the read, only the CDR3 DNA is kept; its 45 bases are in frame from base 1. The germline V gene provides CDR1 SGHTS and CDR2 YDEGEE. Donors were healthy HIV-negative adults with no recently reported acute infections or vaccinations. Only Caucasian adults living in Nashville, Tennessee, USA were represented among the donors. CD4+ T cells were enriched through magnetic negative selection, after which naive cells were positively selected on CD45RA and the remaining negative fraction served as the memory subset. Blood was collected by leukapheresis, and PBMCs were isolated by Ficoll-Histopaque density gradient centrifugation and then cryopreserved in liquid nitrogen vapor phase. Analytical flow cytometry was used to check the purity and quantity of every magnetically sorted T cell population. Genomic DNA was isolated from every sorted fraction and measured by UV absorbance on a Nanodrop 2000c.

Sample: naive CD4+ T cells from PBMCs. The meaning of the sample's cell subset or site label: CD45RA+ positively selected. The receptor was derived from a man younger than 35 in good health. Some clones in this sample may be carry-over from other donors' samples. Rearrangement joined TRBV5-8 to TRBJ1-1, with 8 bases aligning to TRBD1. The CDR3 protein: CASSLGTGTNTEAFF. The nucleotides read TGTGCCAGCAGTTTGGGGACAGGAACAAACACTGAAGCTTTCTTT.